This TCR beta chain was retrieved from a study of control samples from healthy donors and cancer patients. This table comes from immunoSEQ multiplex PCR, and its TCRdb copy is limited to in-frame clones, with some not included. Here the sample spans 250,000 to 300,000 clones, about four fifths being singletons. The sequence came from a woman aged 60-75 years with lung cancer. What was sequenced was PBMCs.

The CDR3 sequence: CAISQGTYEQYF. Written as DNA, the CDR3 is TGTGCCATCTCCCAGGGCACCTACGAGCAGTACTTC. This sequence joins TRBV10-3 and TRBJ2-7; tentative D call: TRBD1 (5 bases). Per germline, CDR1 ENHRY and CDR2 SYGVKD. The CDR3 loop spans 12 amino acids. V was cut by 8 bases and J by 2 bases, with 10 bases left in between.